Listed here are 2 T cell receptor beta chains from one sample, sequenced in a study of blood T cell repertoires in COVID-19. Produced via immunoSEQ multiplex PCR; TCRdb's table is partial and in-frame only. Of 85,000 to 130,000 clones listed, about 91% are singletons. Specimen: peripheral blood. These receptor sequences come from a human donor in a cohort sampled during active COVID-19.

V gene TRBV7-9 combines with J gene TRBJ1-2; D is ambiguous. Germline V lookup: CDR1 SEHNR, CDR2 FQNEAQ (reference sequence). The V and J ends lost 5 bases and 6 bases respectively, with 13 bases between them. The CDR3 runs to 13 residues. The CDR3 protein is CASSGPGSDGYTF. The CDR3, as DNA: TGTGCCAGCAGCGGACCGGGGTCGGATGGCTACACCTTC.

This clone occurred once. V gene TRBV5-1 combines with J gene TRBJ2-5; D gene uncertain. V was pared by 4 bases and J by 0 bases, with 13 bases between. Germline CDR1 is SGHRS and CDR2 is YFSETQ. The CDR3 is made up of 15 amino acids. DNA for the CDR3: TGCGCCAGCAGCCTCGTAGAGGCGTACCAAGAGACCCAGTACTTC. Protein product: CASSLVEAYQETQYF.